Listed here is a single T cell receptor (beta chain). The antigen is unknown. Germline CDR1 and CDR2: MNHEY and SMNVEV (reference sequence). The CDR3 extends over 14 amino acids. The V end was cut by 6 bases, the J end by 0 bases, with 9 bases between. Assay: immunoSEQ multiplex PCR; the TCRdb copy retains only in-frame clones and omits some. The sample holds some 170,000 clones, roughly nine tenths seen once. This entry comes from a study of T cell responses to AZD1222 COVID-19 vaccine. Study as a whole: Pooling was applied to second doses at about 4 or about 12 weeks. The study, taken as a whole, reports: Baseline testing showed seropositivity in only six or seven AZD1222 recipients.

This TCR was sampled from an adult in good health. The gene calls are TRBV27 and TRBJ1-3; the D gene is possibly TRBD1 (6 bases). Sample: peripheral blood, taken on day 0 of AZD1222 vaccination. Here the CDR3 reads CASREGGSGNTIYF. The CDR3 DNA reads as TGTGCCAGCAGGGAAGGGGGCTCTGGAAACACCATATATTTT.